The rows below give T cell receptor beta chains drawn from one sample of a study of beta chain features in type 1 diabetes. The data were produced by immunoSEQ multiplex PCR, yet TCRdb's version contains in-frame clones alone and is incomplete. Found here are around 130,000 clones, about a sixth of them singletons; the top ten hold about 2.5%. Sequencing was performed on central memory CD4+ T cells from blood. These receptors were collected from a man younger than 45 with type 1 diabetes. Each CDR3 is given with its conserved first and last residue. The order of the fields is D gene, V gene, clone size, J gene, CDR3 protein, CDR3 DNA. A D gene is named only where the DNA matches it firmly. The size field is filled for only some rows; it gives once, few, many or a size class.

d_gene: NA; v_gene: TRBV29-1; abundance: few; j_gene: TRBJ2-7; CDR3aa: CSAEDRAYEQYF; CDR3nt: TGCAGCGCCGAGGACAGAGCCTACGAGCAGTACTTC
d_gene: NA; v_gene: TRBV5-1; abundance: NA; j_gene: TRBJ2-3; CDR3aa: CASSSPREADTQYF; CDR3nt: TGTGCCAGCAGCTCGCCCCGTGAGGCAGATACGCAGTATTTT
d_gene: NA; v_gene: TRBV7-2; abundance: NA; j_gene: TRBJ2-1; CDR3aa: CASSLDRGKQFF; CDR3nt: TGTGCCAGCAGCTTAGACCGGGGGAAGCAGTTCTTC
d_gene: NA; v_gene: TRBV18; abundance: few; j_gene: TRBJ2-7; CDR3aa: CASSPELTGSGRNEQYF; CDR3nt: TGTGCCAGCTCACCCGAGCTAACAGGGTCAGGTAGGAACGAGCAGTACTTC
d_gene: TRBD2; v_gene: TRBV4-1; abundance: NA; j_gene: TRBJ2-3; CDR3aa: CASSQEALAGGSDTQYF; CDR3nt: TGCGCCAGCAGCCAAGAAGCACTAGCGGGGGGATCAGATACGCAGTATTTT
d_gene: NA; v_gene: TRBV5-1; abundance: few; j_gene: TRBJ2-4; CDR3aa: CASTPGENIQYF; CDR3nt: TGCGCCAGCACCCCGGGAGAGAACATTCAGTACTTC
d_gene: NA; v_gene: TRBV20-1; abundance: NA; j_gene: TRBJ2-5; CDR3aa: CSAPYQETQYF; CDR3nt: TGCAGTGCTCCGTACCAAGAGACCCAGTACTTC
d_gene: TRBD2; v_gene: TRBV14; abundance: NA; j_gene: TRBJ2-1; CDR3aa: CASSRQTSGGNEQFF; CDR3nt: TGTGCCAGCAGCCGGCAGACTAGCGGGGGCAATGAGCAGTTCTTC
d_gene: NA; v_gene: TRBV5-4; abundance: NA; j_gene: TRBJ1-4; CDR3aa: CASSLSIQGLGEKLFF; CDR3nt: TGTGCCAGCAGCCTTTCAATACAGGGCCTAGGGGAAAAACTGTTTTTT
d_gene: NA; v_gene: TRBV25-1; abundance: NA; j_gene: TRBJ2-6; CDR3aa: CACSERGVGANVLTF; CDR3nt: TGTGCCTGCAGTGAAAGGGGTGTCGGGGCCAACGTCCTGACTTTC
d_gene: TRBD1; v_gene: TRBV29-1; abundance: medium-sized; j_gene: TRBJ2-6; CDR3aa: CSVRDRGTNVLTF; CDR3nt: TGCAGCGTCCGGGACAGGGGGACCAACGTCCTGACTTTC
d_gene: NA; v_gene: TRBV7-2; abundance: few; j_gene: TRBJ2-3; CDR3aa: CASSGTGHTQYF; CDR3nt: TGTGCCAGCAGCGGGACCGGGCATACGCAGTATTTT
d_gene: NA; v_gene: TRBV12-2; abundance: few; j_gene: TRBJ2-3; CDR3aa: CASRLPGAGRTDTQYF; CDR3nt: TGTGCAAGTCGCCTCCCGGGAGCGGGGCGCACAGATACGCAGTATTTT
d_gene: NA; v_gene: TRBV5-1; abundance: NA; j_gene: TRBJ2-7; CDR3aa: CASSPQGLYEQYF; CDR3nt: TGCGCCAGCAGCCCGCAGGGCCTCTACGAGCAGTACTTC
d_gene: TRBD2; v_gene: TRBV2; abundance: NA; j_gene: TRBJ2-7; CDR3aa: CASSELAGGGEQYF; CDR3nt: TGTGCCAGCAGTGAGCTAGCGGGTGGCGGGGAGCAGTACTTC
d_gene: NA; v_gene: TRBV7-9; abundance: NA; j_gene: TRBJ2-7; CDR3aa: CASGGNEQYF; CDR3nt: TGTGCCAGCGGGGGGAACGAGCAGTACTTC
d_gene: TRBD1; v_gene: TRBV11-3; abundance: NA; j_gene: TRBJ2-1; CDR3aa: CASRIQGMGNEQFF; CDR3nt: TGTGCCAGCAGGATACAGGGGATGGGCAATGAGCAGTTCTTC
d_gene: NA; v_gene: TRBV4-2; abundance: few; j_gene: TRBJ1-2; CDR3aa: CASSQEREGGYTF; CDR3nt: TGTGCCAGCAGCCAAGAACGAGAGGGTGGCTACACCTTC
d_gene: NA; v_gene: TRBV7-2; abundance: few; j_gene: TRBJ2-5; CDR3aa: CASSSNRAQETQYF; CDR3nt: TGTGCCAGCAGCTCAAACAGGGCCCAAGAGACCCAGTACTTC
d_gene: TRBD1; v_gene: TRBV7-2; abundance: NA; j_gene: TRBJ2-3; CDR3aa: CASSLAPGQGAMDTQYF; CDR3nt: TGTGCCAGCAGCTTAGCGCCGGGACAGGGGGCAATGGATACGCAGTATTTT
d_gene: NA; v_gene: TRBV30; abundance: few; j_gene: TRBJ1-6; CDR3aa: CAWSPREESPLHF; CDR3nt: TGTGCCTGGAGTCCGAGGGAGGAATCACCCCTCCACTTT
d_gene: TRBD1; v_gene: TRBV6-5; abundance: many; j_gene: TRBJ2-7; CDR3aa: CASSSGQGPYEQYF; CDR3nt: TGTGCCAGCAGTTCCGGACAGGGACCCTACGAGCAGTACTTC
d_gene: TRBD1; v_gene: TRBV19; abundance: few; j_gene: TRBJ2-3; CDR3aa: CASSTMSGTGISDTQYF; CDR3nt: TGTGCCAGTAGTACAATGTCCGGGACAGGGATTTCAGATACGCAGTATTTT
d_gene: NA; v_gene: TRBV6-5; abundance: few; j_gene: TRBJ2-7; CDR3aa: CASSYDGRSEQYF; CDR3nt: TGTGCCAGCAGTTACGATGGCAGGAGCGAGCAGTACTTC
d_gene: TRBD2; v_gene: TRBV28; abundance: NA; j_gene: TRBJ2-1; CDR3aa: CASKLVDSGVYNEQFF; CDR3nt: TGTGCCAGCAAACTCGTGGATAGCGGGGTTTACAATGAGCAGTTCTTC
d_gene: TRBD2; v_gene: TRBV19; abundance: few; j_gene: TRBJ2-3; CDR3aa: CATRTSGGTDTQYF; CDR3nt: TGTGCCACCAGGACTAGCGGGGGCACAGATACGCAGTATTTT
d_gene: NA; v_gene: TRBV30; abundance: NA; j_gene: TRBJ2-7; CDR3aa: CACNEVGTGAYEQYF; CDR3nt: TGTGCCTGCAATGAAGTGGGGACGGGAGCCTACGAGCAGTACTTC
d_gene: NA; v_gene: TRBV5-1; abundance: few; j_gene: TRBJ2-7; CDR3aa: CASSLDGPLYEQYF; CDR3nt: TGCGCCAGCAGCTTGGATGGCCCTCTCTACGAGCAGTACTTC
d_gene: TRBD2; v_gene: TRBV11-3; abundance: few; j_gene: TRBJ2-5; CDR3aa: CASSQTSGGAETQYF; CDR3nt: TGTGCCAGCAGCCAAACTAGCGGGGGGGCCGAGACCCAGTACTTC
d_gene: NA; v_gene: TRBV30; abundance: NA; j_gene: TRBJ2-1; CDR3aa: CAWRGLVNEQFF; CDR3nt: TGTGCCTGGAGAGGACTCGTCAATGAGCAGTTCTTC
d_gene: NA; v_gene: TRBV5-1; abundance: few; j_gene: TRBJ1-4; CDR3aa: CASSLGLNEKLFF; CDR3nt: TGCGCCAGCAGCTTGGGCCTGAATGAAAAACTGTTTTTT
d_gene: TRBD2; v_gene: TRBV9; abundance: NA; j_gene: TRBJ2-1; CDR3aa: CASSVDAPSGGPLGNEQFF; CDR3nt: TGTGCCAGCAGCGTAGACGCGCCTAGCGGGGGCCCCCTGGGGAATGAGCAGTTCTTC
d_gene: NA; v_gene: TRBV7-9; abundance: few; j_gene: TRBJ1-2; CDR3aa: CASSPGVLGSGGYTF; CDR3nt: TGTGCCAGCAGCCCAGGTGTCTTGGGGTCTGGTGGCTACACCTTC
d_gene: TRBD1; v_gene: TRBV7-9; abundance: NA; j_gene: TRBJ2-4; CDR3aa: CASSPPRDRVNIQYF; CDR3nt: TGTGCCAGCAGCCCCCCACGGGACAGAGTAAACATTCAGTACTTC
d_gene: NA; v_gene: TRBV29-1; abundance: NA; j_gene: TRBJ1-2; CDR3aa: CSVEDRSRDYGYTF; CDR3nt: TGCAGCGTTGAAGACCGAAGCAGGGACTATGGCTACACCTTC
d_gene: TRBD1; v_gene: TRBV30; abundance: NA; j_gene: TRBJ1-2; CDR3aa: CAFNRDSGVYGYTF; CDR3nt: TGTGCCTTTAATCGGGACAGTGGTGTCTATGGCTACACCTTC
d_gene: NA; v_gene: TRBV30; abundance: NA; j_gene: TRBJ2-2; CDR3aa: CAWKRGIHTGELFF; CDR3nt: TGTGCCTGGAAAAGAGGGATACACACCGGGGAGCTGTTTTTT
d_gene: NA; v_gene: TRBV11-2; abundance: few; j_gene: TRBJ2-5; CDR3aa: CASSSNIQETQYF; CDR3nt: TGTGCCAGCAGCTCCAACATTCAAGAGACCCAGTACTTC
d_gene: TRBD2; v_gene: TRBV29-1; abundance: NA; j_gene: TRBJ2-3; CDR3aa: CSVDKRGSTDTQYF; CDR3nt: TGCAGCGTTGATAAGCGGGGCAGCACAGATACGCAGTATTTT
d_gene: TRBD1; v_gene: TRBV28; abundance: NA; j_gene: TRBJ2-2; CDR3aa: CASSPGTGWGTGELFF; CDR3nt: TGTGCCAGCAGTCCGGGGACAGGGTGGGGAACCGGGGAGCTGTTTTTT
d_gene: NA; v_gene: TRBV10-3; abundance: few; j_gene: TRBJ2-7; CDR3aa: CAISDGTSSYEQYF; CDR3nt: TGTGCCATCAGTGACGGGACATCCTCCTACGAGCAGTACTTC
d_gene: NA; v_gene: TRBV29-1; abundance: few; j_gene: TRBJ2-5; CDR3aa: CSVNWGFNQETQYF; CDR3nt: TGCAGCGTTAATTGGGGATTCAACCAAGAGACCCAGTACTTC
d_gene: NA; v_gene: TRBV5-1; abundance: NA; j_gene: TRBJ1-6; CDR3aa: CASSLDPNSPLHF; CDR3nt: TGCGCCAGCAGCTTGGATCCGAATTCACCCCTCCACTTT
d_gene: TRBD1; v_gene: TRBV9; abundance: many; j_gene: TRBJ1-1; CDR3aa: CASSVARQGRAFF; CDR3nt: TGTGCCAGCAGCGTAGCCCGACAGGGGCGAGCTTTCTTT